The T cell receptor beta chain under discussion was sequenced for a study of neurological immune-mediated disorders. This CDR3 has 15 residues. Germline-derived CDR1 and CDR2 are LGHDT and YNNKEL (reference sequence). V was clipped by 0 bases and J by 6 bases, with 14 bases between them. The table lists this clonotype with many counts. 5'RACE with 10-nucleotide random UMIs generated the cDNA. MiXCR, applied by TCRdb to the 5' RACE reads, yields one record per CDR3 protein. The table records tens of thousands of distinct CDR3 sequences, 13% to 15% of them present only once. The receptor's source is a woman in her forties or fifties with HTLV-1-associated myelopathy (HAM/TSP). Sequenced input: PBMCs. The chain recombines TRBV3-1 with TRBJ2-5; possibly TRBD2 for D (5 bases). Here the CDR3 reads CASSQDGGLVQTQYF. The CDR3, as DNA: TGTGCCAGCAGCCAAGATGGCGGACTGGTGCAGACCCAGTACTTC.